This T cell receptor beta chain was recovered during a study of blood T cell repertoires in COVID-19. As for the study in general: Acute and convalescent COVID-19 samples came from the United States, Italy and Spain.

Produced via immunoSEQ multiplex PCR; TCRdb's table is partial and in-frame only. The sample consists of roughly 380,000 clones, about nine tenths of them appearing once. Researchers sorted participants into cohorts using their self-reported clinical history. CDR3 length: 13 residues. V was cut by 10 bases and J by 0 bases, with 11 bases left in between. Per the germline V gene, CDR1 is MNHEY and CDR2 is SMNVEV (reference sequence). This chain joins TRBV27 and TRBJ2-3; D perhaps matches TRBD2 (6 bases). Sequencing was done on a sample of PBMCs or T cells enriched from blood (not recorded which). This sequence originates from a woman between 25 and 40 years old who had been exposed to COVID-19. CDR3 sequence (DNA): TGTGCCACGGGTCGGGGGAGCACAGATACGCAGTATTTT. Translated, it gives CATGRGSTDTQYF.